The T cell receptor beta chain under discussion was sequenced for a study of blood T cell repertoires in COVID-19. Per the authors' pipeline: Reference gene primers were amplified, and this amplification served to estimate nucleated cell counts. Some clones are missing from TCRdb's copy, which holds only in-frame ones; the method was immunoSEQ multiplex PCR. V, J and clone size are those of that table, while D and trimming were read from the DNA. The table has around 45,000 clones, about 90% seen once. The sequenced material came from peripheral blood. This clonotype originated in a man aged 65-85 years with active COVID-19.

The CDR3 reads CASSYWVGQFYGYTF. CDR3 DNA sequence: TGTGCCAGCAGTTACTGGGTGGGACAGTTCTATGGCTACACCTTC. The V gene is TRBV6-6, the J gene TRBJ1-2; 7 nucleotides agree with TRBD1. Germline loops: CDR1 MNHNY, CDR2 SVGAGI (reference sequence). J lost 4 bases, V lost 1 base, and 6 bases had no gene match. The CDR3 consists of 15 residues.